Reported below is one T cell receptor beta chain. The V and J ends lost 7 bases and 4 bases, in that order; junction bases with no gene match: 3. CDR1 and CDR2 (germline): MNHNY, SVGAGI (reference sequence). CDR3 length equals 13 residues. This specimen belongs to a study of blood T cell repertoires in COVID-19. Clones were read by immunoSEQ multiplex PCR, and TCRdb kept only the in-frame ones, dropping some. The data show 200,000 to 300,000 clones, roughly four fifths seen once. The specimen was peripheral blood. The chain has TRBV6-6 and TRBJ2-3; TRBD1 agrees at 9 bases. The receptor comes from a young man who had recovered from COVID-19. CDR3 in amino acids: CASTGQGPDTQYF. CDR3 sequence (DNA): TGTGCCAGCACCGGACAGGGGCCAGATACGCAGTATTTT.